This TCR beta chain was observed in a study of response to subunit inactivated influenza vaccine. Findings of the study overall: New T cells are recruited in small numbers by each seasonal influenza vaccination, according to the authors' suggestion.

About this clonotype: Its antigen remains unknown.

TCRdb passed the RT-PCR reads through MiXCR, listing each CDR3 protein once. The repertoire holds roughly 500,000 distinct CDR3 sequences, with approximately 17% as singletons. The specimen was CD4+ T cells sorted from PBMCs, collected about 23 months after vaccination. This TCR was sampled from a man aged 50-75 years who received an inactivated influenza vaccine.

The CDR3 DNA reads as TGCGCCAGCAGCGCGGACCAAGAGACCCAGTACTTC. Residues: CASSADQETQYF. The gene calls are TRBV5-1 and TRBJ2-5; no clear D. Trimming cost V 4 bases and J 0 bases, with 4 bases left between them. This CDR3 comprises 12 residues. Germline CDR1 reads SGHRS; CDR2 reads YFSETQ.